A selection of T cell receptor beta chains follows, all from one sample in a study of radiation and T cells in renal cell carcinoma. Assay: immunoSEQ multiplex PCR; the TCRdb copy retains only in-frame clones and omits some. Among just over 95,000 clones listed, 75% to 90% were seen once. Sequencing was performed on blood, taken from a patient whose treatment included radiotherapy and nephrectomy. The receptors originated from a man in his fifties or sixties with renal cell carcinoma. CDR3s leave out the opening cysteine and the closing phenylalanine or tryptophan.

V gene: TRBV5-1
CDR3 length: 14
CDR3 protein: ASSLGSMGYQETQY

V gene: TRBV4-2
CDR3 length: 14
CDR3 protein: ASSQAWTGANYGYT

V gene: TRBV19
CDR3 length: 12
CDR3 protein: ASTPTSGLYEQY

V gene: TRBV5-1
CDR3 length: 15
CDR3 protein: ASSLGPGGPYQETQY

V gene: TRBV7-9
CDR3 length: 13
CDR3 protein: ASSPQSAVQETQY

V gene: TRBV25-1
CDR3 length: 16
CDR3 protein: ASSVAETGQSRANVLT

V gene: TRBV2
CDR3 length: 10
CDR3 protein: ASRVSSSPLH

V gene: TRBV2
CDR3 length: 12
CDR3 protein: ASRDRGMNTEAF

V gene: TRBV10-3
CDR3 length: 11
CDR3 protein: AITSTEGDTQY

V gene: TRBV28
CDR3 length: 14
CDR3 protein: ASSPTAGTWGYEQY